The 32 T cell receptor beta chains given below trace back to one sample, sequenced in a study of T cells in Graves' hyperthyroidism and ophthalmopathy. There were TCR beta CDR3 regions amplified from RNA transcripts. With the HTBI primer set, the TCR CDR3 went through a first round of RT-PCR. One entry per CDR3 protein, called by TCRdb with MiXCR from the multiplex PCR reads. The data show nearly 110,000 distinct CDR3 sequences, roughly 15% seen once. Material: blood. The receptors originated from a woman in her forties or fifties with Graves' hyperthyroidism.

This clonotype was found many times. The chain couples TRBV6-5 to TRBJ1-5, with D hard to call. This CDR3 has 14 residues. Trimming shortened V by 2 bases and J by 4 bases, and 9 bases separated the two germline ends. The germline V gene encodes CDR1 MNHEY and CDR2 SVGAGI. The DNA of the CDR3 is TGTGCCAGCAGTTACGGTGGTTTGAATCAGCCCCAGCATTTT. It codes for CASSYGGLNQPQHF.

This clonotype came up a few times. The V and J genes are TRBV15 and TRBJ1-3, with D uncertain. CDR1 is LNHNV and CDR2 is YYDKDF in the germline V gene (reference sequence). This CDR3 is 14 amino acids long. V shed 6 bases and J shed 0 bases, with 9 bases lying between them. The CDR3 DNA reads TGTGCCACCAGTAGGACGGTCTCTGGAAACACCATATATTTT. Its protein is CATSRTVSGNTIYF.

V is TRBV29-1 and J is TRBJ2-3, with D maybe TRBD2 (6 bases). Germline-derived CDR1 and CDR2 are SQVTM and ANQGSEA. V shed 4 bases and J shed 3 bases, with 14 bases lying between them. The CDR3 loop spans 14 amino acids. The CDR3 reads CSVAAGRSTDTQYF. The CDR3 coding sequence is TGCAGCGTTGCGGCCGGGAGAAGTACAGATACGCAGTATTTT.

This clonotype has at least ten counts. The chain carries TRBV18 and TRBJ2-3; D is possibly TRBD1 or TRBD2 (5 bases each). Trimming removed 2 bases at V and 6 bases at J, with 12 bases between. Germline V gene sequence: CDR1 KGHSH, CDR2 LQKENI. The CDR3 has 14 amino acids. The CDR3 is CASSPGQGADTQYF. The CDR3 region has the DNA TGTGCCAGCTCACCAGGCCAGGGAGCGGATACGCAGTATTTT.

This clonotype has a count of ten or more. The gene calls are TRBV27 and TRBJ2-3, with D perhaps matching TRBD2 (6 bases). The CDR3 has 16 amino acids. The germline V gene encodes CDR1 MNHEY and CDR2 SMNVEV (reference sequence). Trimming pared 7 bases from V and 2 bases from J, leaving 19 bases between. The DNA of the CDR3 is TGTGCCAGCACCTCGGGGGATGAGCTCCCCACAGATACGCAGTATTTT. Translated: CASTSGDELPTDTQYF.

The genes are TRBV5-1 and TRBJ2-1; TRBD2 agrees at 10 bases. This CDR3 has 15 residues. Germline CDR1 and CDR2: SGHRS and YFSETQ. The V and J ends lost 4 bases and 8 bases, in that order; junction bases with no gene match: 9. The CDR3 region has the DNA TGCGCCAGCAGCCCCCAAGCGGGAGGGCTCGATGAGCAGTTCTTC. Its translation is CASSPQAGGLDEQFF.

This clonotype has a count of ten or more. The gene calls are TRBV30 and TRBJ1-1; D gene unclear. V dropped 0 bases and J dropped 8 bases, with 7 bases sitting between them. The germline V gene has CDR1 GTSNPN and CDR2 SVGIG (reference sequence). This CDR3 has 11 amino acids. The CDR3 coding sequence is TGTGCCTGGAGTGTTACACAAGAAGCTTTCTTT. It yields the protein CAWSVTQEAFF.

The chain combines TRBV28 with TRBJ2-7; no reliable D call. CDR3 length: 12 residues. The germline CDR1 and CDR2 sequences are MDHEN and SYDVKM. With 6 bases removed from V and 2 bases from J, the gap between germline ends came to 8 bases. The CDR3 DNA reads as TGTGCCAGCAGCCCTGCTACCTACGAGCAGTACTTC. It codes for CASSPATYEQYF.

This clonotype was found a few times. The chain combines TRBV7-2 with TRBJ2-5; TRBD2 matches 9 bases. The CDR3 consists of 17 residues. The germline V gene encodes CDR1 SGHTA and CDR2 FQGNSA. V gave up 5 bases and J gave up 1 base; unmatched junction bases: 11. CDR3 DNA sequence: TGTGCCAGCAGCCTCGCCGAAGTACTAGCGGGCCAAGAGACCCAGTACTTC. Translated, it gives CASSLAEVLAGQETQYF.

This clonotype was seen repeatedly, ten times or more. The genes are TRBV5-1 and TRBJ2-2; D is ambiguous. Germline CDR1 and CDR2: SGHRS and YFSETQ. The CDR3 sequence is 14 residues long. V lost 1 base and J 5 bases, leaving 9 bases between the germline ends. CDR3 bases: TGCGCCAGCAGCTTGTTTTCTGGGACCGGGGAGCTGTTTTTT. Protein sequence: CASSLFSGTGELFF.

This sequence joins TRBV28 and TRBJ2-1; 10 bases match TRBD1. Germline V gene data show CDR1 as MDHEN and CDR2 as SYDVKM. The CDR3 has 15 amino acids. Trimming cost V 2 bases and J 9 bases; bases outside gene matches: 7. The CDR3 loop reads CASSLATGGLSEQFF. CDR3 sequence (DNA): TGTGCCAGCAGTTTAGCGACAGGGGGCCTGAGTGAGCAGTTCTTC.

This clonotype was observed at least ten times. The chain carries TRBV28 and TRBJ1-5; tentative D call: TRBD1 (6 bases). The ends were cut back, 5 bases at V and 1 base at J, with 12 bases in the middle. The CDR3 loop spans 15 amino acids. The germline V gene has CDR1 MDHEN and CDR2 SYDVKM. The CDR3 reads CASSNRVSSNQPQHF. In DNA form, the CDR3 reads TGTGCCAGCAGTAACAGGGTCAGCAGCAATCAGCCCCAGCATTTT.

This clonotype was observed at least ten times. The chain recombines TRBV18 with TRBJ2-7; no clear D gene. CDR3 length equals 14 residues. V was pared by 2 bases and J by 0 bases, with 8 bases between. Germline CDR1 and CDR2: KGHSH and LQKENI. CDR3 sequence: CASSPSASSYEQYV. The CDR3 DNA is TGTGCCAGCTCACCAAGTGCCAGCTCCTACGAGCAGTACGTC.

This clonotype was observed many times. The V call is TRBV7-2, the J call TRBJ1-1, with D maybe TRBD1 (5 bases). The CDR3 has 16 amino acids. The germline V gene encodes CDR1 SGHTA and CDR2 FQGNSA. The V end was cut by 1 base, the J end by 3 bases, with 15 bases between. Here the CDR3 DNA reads TGTGCCAGCAGCTTAGTGTCGGGGCGTAGGGACACTGAAGCTTTCTTT. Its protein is CASSLVSGRRDTEAFF.

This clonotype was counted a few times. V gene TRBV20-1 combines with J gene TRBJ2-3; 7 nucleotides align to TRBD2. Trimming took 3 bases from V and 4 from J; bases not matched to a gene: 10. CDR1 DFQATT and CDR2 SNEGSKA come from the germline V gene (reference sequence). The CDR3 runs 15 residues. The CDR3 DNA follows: TGCAGTGCTAGCCCTCTGGGCGGGAGTGCAGATACGCAGTATTTT. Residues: CSASPLGGSADTQYF.

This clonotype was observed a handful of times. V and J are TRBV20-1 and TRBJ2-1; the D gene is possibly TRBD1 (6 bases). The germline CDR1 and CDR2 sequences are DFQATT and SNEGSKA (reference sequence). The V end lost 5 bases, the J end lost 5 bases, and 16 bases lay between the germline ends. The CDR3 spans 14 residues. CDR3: CSAALADRNNEQFF. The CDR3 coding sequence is TGCAGTGCTGCCCTCGCGGACAGAAACAATGAGCAGTTCTTC.

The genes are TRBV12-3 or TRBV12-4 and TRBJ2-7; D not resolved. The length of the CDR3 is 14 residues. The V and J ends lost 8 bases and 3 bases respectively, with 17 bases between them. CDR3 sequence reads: CASETVRALYEQYV. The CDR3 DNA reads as TGTGCCAGCGAAACTGTACGGGCGCTCTACGAGCAGTACGTC.

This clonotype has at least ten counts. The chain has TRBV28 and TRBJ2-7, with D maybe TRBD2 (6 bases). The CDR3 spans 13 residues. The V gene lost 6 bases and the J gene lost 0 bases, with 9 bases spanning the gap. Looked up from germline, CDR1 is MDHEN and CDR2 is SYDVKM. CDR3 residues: CASRMRDSYEQYF. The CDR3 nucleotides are TGTGCCAGCAGGATGCGGGACTCCTACGAGCAGTACTTC.

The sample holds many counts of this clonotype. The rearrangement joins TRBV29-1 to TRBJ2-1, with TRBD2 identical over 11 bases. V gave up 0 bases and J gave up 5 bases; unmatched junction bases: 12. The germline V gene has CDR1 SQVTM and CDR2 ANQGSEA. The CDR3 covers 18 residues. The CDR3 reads CSVEDVETSGNLDNEQFF. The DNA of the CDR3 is TGCAGCGTTGAAGATGTTGAGACTAGCGGGAACCTTGACAATGAGCAGTTCTTC.

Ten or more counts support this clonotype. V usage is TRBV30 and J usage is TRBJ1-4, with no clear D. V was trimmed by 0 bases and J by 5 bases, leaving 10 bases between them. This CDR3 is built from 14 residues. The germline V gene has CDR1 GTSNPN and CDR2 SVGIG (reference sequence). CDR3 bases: TGTGCCTGGAGTGTTGGGCGGACGAATGAAAAACTGTTTTTT. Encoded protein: CAWSVGRTNEKLFF.

The CDR3 coding sequence is TGTGCCAGCAGCCCCGGGGGAAGGGAGACCCAGTACTTC. Translating it yields CASSPGGRETQYF. The J gene is TRBJ2-5, the V gene TRBV11-2, with D tentatively TRBD2 (6 bases). The ends were cut back, 5 bases at V and 5 bases at J, with 12 bases in the middle. Germline CDR1 SGHAT, CDR2 FQNNGV. The CDR3 loop spans 13 amino acids.

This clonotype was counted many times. The CDR3 DNA reads TGTGCCTGGAGTGTAGCGGTGGGGACCCAGTACTTC. Its protein product is CAWSVAVGTQYF. This rearrangement joins TRBV30 to TRBJ2-5; D possibly corresponds to TRBD2 (5 bases). CDR3 size: 12 residues. CDR1 is GTSNPN and CDR2 is SVGIG in the germline V gene (reference sequence). Trimming removed 0 bases from V and 7 bases from J, with 9 bases in between.

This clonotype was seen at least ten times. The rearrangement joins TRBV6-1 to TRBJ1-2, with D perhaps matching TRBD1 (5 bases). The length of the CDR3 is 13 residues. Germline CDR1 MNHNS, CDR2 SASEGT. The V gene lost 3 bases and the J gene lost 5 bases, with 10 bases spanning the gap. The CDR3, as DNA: TGTGCCAGCAGTGATCGCGGGACGTATGGCTACACCTTC. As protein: CASSDRGTYGYTF.

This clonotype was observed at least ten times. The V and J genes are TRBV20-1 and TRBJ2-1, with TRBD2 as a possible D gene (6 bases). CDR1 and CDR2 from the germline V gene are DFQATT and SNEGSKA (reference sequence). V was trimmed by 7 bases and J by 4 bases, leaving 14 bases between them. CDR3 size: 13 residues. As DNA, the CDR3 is TGCAGTGTCAAGGGCGGGGCTTACAATGAGCAGTTCTTC. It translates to CSVKGGAYNEQFF.

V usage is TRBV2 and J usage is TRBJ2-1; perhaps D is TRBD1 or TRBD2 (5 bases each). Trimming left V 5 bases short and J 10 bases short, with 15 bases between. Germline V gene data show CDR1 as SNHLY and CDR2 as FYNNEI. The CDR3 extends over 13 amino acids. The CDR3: CASSPGAGNEQFF. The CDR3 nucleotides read TGTGCCAGCAGTCCCGGGGCGGGCAACGAGCAGTTCTTC.

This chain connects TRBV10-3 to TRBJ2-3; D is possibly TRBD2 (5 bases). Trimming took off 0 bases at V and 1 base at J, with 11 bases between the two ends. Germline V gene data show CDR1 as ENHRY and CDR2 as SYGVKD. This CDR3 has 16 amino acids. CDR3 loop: CAISESRARGTDTQYF. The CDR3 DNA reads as TGTGCCATCAGTGAGTCGAGGGCTAGGGGCACAGATACGCAGTATTTT.

The CDR3 region has the DNA TGTGCCAGCAGTTTACGGCCGGGACTAGCGGCGTCGGCTCTCGTCTCCGATACGCAGTATTTT. It translates to CASSLRPGLAASALVSDTQYF. The chain uses TRBV12-3 or TRBV12-4 and TRBJ2-3; 11 bases agree with TRBD2. The CDR3 has 21 residues. Trimming removed 2 bases from V and 6 bases from J; junction bases left unmatched: 22.

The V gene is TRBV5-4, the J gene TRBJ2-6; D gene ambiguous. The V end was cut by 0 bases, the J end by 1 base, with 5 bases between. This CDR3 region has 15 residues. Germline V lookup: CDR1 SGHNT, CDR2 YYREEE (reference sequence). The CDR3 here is CASSLEESGANVLTF. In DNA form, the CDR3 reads TGTGCCAGCAGCTTGGAAGAATCTGGGGCCAACGTCCTGACTTTC.

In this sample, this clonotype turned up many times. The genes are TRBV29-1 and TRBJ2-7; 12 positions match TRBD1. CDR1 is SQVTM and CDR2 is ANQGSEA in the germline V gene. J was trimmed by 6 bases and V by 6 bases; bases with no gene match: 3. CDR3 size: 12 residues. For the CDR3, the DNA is TGCAGCGTATGGGACAGGGGGCTCGAGCAGTACTTC. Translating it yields CSVWDRGLEQYF.

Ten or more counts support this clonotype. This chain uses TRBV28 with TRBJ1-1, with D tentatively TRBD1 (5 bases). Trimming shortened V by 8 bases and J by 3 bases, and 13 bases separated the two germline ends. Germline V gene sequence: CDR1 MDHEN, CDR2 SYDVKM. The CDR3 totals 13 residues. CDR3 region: CASVTDTHTEAFF. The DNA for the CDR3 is TGTGCCAGCGTGACAGACACTCACACTGAAGCTTTCTTT.

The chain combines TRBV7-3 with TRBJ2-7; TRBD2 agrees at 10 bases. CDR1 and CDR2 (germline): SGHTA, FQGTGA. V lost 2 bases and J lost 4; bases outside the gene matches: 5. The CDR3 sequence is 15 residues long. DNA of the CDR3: TGTGCCAGCAGCTTAGCTAGCGGGAGAATGTACGAGCAGTACTTC. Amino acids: CASSLASGRMYEQYF.

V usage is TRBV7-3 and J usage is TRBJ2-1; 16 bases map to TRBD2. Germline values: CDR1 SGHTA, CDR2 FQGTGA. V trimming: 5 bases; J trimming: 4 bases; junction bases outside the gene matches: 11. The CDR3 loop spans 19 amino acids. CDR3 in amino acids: CASSQEPGLAGGGYNEQFF. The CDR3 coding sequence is TGTGCCAGCAGCCAAGAGCCGGGACTAGCGGGAGGGGGGTACAATGAGCAGTTCTTC.